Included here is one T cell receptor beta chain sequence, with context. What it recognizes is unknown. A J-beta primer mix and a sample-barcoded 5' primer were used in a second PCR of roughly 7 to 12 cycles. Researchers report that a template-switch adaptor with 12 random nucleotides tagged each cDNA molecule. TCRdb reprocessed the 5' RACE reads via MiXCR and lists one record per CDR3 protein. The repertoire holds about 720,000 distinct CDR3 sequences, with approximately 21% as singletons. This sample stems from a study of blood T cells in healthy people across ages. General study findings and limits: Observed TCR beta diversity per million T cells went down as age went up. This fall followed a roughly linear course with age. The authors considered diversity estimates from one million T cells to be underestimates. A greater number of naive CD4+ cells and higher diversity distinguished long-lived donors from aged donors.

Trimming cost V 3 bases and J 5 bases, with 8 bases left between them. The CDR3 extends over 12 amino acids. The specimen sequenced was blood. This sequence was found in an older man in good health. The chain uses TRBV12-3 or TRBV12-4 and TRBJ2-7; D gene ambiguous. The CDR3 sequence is CASSLGRHEQYV. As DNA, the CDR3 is TGTGCCAGCAGTTTGGGCAGACACGAGCAGTACGTC.